This TCR beta chain was identified during a study of cytomegalovirus exposure and HLA in healthy donors. Germline V gives CDR1 SGHTA, CDR2 FQGNSA. The CDR3 has 15 amino acids. The germline V and J ends were trimmed by 1 base and 1 base, with 10 bases remaining between them. TCRdb's copy holds only in-frame clones and misses some; the assay was immunoSEQ multiplex PCR. The sample shows 150,000 to 200,000 clones, approximately 84% of them seen only once. With regard to this clone: Its specificity is not known.

Study findings and constraints: Using the classifier, cytomegalovirus status was reportedly diagnosed with high specificity and sensitivity. Specificity for CMV antigens was confirmed in vitro for a few of the CMV-associated chains. Some TCR beta chains (roughly 160 of them) were listed as cytomegalovirus-associated.

V and J are TRBV7-2 and TRBJ1-1, with D tentatively TRBD1 (5 bases). The sequenced sample was PBMCs. This TCR was sampled from a man aged 25-45 years in good health and CMV-seropositive. CDR3 coding DNA: TGTGCCAGCAGCTTAGGCGACAGAAGGAACACTGAAGCTTTCTTT. This translates into CASSLGDRRNTEAFF. Complete variable domain (other parts from reference TRBV7-2 and TRBJ1-1): GAGVSQSPSNKVTEKGKDVELRCDPISGHTALYWYRQSLGQGLEFLIYFQGNSAPDKSGLPSDRFSAERTGGSVSTLTIQRTQQEDSAVYLCASSLGDRRNTEAFFGQGTRLTVV.